This TCR beta chain was observed in a study of blood T cell repertoires in COVID-19. Study-level information: Samples representing acute and convalescent COVID-19 were sourced from the United States, Italy and Spain.

This table comes from immunoSEQ multiplex PCR, and its TCRdb copy is limited to in-frame clones, with some not included. Here the sample spans 200,000 to 250,000 clones, roughly four fifths being singletons. V was cut by 4 bases and J by 16 bases, with 17 bases left in between. Germline assignment: CDR1 GTSNPN and CDR2 SVGIG (reference sequence). CDR3 length: 12 amino acids. This chain uses TRBV30 with TRBJ1-6, with a tentative D call TRBD1 (5 bases). The specimen sequenced was PBMCs or T cells enriched from blood (not recorded which). The sequence was collected from a man aged 35 to 55 who had recovered from COVID-19. The CDR3 DNA reads TGTGCCTGGACCTCAGGTGGAGGGGTTCTCCACTTT. Translation gives CAWTSGGGVLHF.